This entry describes one T cell receptor beta chain. Its antigen is unknown. This sample is part of a study of beta chain features in type 1 diabetes. Findings and limits, study-wide: Among type 1 diabetes patients, VDJ junctions had fewer insertions and more deletions.

Germline V gene data show CDR1 as GTSNPN and CDR2 as SVGIG (reference sequence). There are 13 residues in the CDR3. V was pared by 2 bases and J by 5 bases, with 12 bases between. What was sequenced were expressed TCRB transcripts, since all of the isolated RNA had been reverse transcribed. Roughly 3.7 million reads, on average, came from each naive, central memory and regulatory T cell sample. TCRdb keeps only in-frame clones here, not all; method: immunoSEQ multiplex PCR. This table holds around 240,000 clones, under 70% found once. One heparinised blood draw averaging around 0.12 L was given by each donor. Sorting that relied on CD45RO/CCR7/CD25/CD127/CD95/CD27 yielded CD4+ naive, central memory, regulatory and stem cell-like memory cells.

The V gene is TRBV30, the J gene TRBJ1-1, with a weak D call TRBD1 (5 bases). Input material: naive CD4+ T cells from blood. This sequence originates from a man aged 25-45 years in good health. The CDR3 coding sequence is TGTGCCTGGAGTTCCTCCGGGGGGACTGAAGCTTTCTTT. Residues: CAWSSSGGTEAFF. The entire variable domain, with the rest obtained from reference TRBV30 and TRBJ1-1, is as follows: SQTIHQWPATLVQPVGSPLSLECTVEGTSNPNLYWYRQAAGRGLQLLFYSVGIGQISSEVPQNLSASRPQDRQFILSSKKLLLSDSGFYLCAWSSSGGTEAFFGQGTRLTVV.